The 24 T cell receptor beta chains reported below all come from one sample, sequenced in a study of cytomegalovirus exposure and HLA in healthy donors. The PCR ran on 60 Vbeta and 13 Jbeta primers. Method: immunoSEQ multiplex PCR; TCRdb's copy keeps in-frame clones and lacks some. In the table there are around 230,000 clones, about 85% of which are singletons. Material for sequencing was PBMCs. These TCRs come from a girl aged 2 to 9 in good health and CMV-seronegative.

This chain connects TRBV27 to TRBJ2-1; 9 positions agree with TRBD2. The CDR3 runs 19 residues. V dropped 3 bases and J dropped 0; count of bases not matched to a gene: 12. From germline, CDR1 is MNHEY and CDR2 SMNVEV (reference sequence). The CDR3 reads CASSFRASGKSGSYNEQFF. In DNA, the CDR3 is TGTGCCAGCAGTTTTCGGGCTAGCGGGAAATCGGGCTCCTACAATGAGCAGTTCTTC.

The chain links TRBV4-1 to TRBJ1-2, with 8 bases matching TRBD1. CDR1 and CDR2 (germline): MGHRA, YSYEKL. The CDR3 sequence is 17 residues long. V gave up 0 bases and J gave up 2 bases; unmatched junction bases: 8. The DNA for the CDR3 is TGCGCCAGCAGCCAAGAATGGCCAGGGGGCGAGAACTATGGCTACACCTTC. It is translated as CASSQEWPGGENYGYTF.

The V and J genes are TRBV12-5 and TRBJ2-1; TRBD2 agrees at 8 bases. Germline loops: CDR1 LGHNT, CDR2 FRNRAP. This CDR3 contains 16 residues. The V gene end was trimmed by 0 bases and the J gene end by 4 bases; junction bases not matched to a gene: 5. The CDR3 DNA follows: TGTGCTAGTGGTTTGGTGGCTAGCGGGCTATACAATGAGCAGTTCTTC. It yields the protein CASGLVASGLYNEQFF.

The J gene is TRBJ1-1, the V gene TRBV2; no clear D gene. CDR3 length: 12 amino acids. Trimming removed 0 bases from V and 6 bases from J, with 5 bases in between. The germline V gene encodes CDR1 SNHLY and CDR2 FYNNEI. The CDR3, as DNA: TGTGCCAGCAGTGAAGCGGGCTCTGAAGCTTTCTTT. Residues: CASSEAGSEAFF.

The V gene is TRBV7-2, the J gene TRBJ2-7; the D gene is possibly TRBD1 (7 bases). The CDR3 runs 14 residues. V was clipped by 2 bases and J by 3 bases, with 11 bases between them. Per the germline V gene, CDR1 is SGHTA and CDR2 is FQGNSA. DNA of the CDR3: TGTGCCAGCAGCTTACAGGGGGGAGGCTACGAGCAGTACTTC. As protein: CASSLQGGGYEQYF.

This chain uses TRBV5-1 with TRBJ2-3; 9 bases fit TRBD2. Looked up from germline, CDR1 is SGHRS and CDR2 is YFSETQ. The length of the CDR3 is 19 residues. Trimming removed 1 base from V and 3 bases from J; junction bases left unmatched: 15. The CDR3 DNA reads TGCGCCAGCAGCTTGACCGTTACGGGCGGGAGGGCAGGGACAGATACGCAGTATTTT. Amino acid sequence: CASSLTVTGGRAGTDTQYF.

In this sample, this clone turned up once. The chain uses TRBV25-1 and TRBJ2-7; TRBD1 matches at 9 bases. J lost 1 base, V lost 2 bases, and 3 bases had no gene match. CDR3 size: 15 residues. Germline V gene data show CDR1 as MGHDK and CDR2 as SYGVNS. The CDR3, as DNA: TGTGCCAGCAGTGAACAGGGGACAGGGTCCTACGAGCAGTACTTC. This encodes CASSEQGTGSYEQYF.

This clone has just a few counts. The CDR3 nucleotides read TGTGCCATCAGTGAGTCGACAGGTAAACTGTTTTTT. It specifies CAISESTGKLFF. This chain links TRBV10-3 with TRBJ1-4; possible D gene TRBD1, 6 bases. Germline assignment: CDR1 ENHRY and CDR2 SYGVKD. V was cut by 0 bases and J by 11 bases, with 7 bases left in between. This CDR3 has 12 amino acids.

This chain's CDR3 is CASREDRDFIRYNEQFF. The CDR3 nucleotides read TGTGCCAGCCGCGAAGACCGGGACTTCATCCGTTACAATGAGCAGTTCTTC. The chain uses TRBV6-1 and TRBJ2-1, with D maybe TRBD2 (6 bases). V was trimmed by 8 bases and J by 4 bases, leaving 24 bases between them. Germline CDR1 reads MNHNS; CDR2 reads SASEGT. The CDR3 loop spans 17 amino acids.

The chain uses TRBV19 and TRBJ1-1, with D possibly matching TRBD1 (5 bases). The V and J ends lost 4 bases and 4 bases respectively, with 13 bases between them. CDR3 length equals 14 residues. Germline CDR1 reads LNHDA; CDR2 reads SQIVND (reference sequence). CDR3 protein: CASSKPGLGTEAFF. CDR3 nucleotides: TGTGCCAGTAGTAAGCCAGGGTTGGGCACTGAAGCTTTCTTT. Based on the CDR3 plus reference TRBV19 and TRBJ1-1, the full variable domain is DGGITQSPKYLFRKEGQNVTLSCEQNLNHDAMYWYRQDPGQGLRLIYYSQIVNDFQKGDIAEGYSVSREKKESFPLTVTSAQKNPTAFYLCASSKPGLGTEAFFGQGTRLTVV.

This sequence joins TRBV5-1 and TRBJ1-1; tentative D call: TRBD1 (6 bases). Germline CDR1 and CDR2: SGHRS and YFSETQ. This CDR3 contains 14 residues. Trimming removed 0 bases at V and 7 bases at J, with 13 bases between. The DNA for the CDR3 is TGCGCCAGCAGCTTGGGGGACATTGACCTTGAAGCTTTCTTT. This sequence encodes CASSLGDIDLEAFF.

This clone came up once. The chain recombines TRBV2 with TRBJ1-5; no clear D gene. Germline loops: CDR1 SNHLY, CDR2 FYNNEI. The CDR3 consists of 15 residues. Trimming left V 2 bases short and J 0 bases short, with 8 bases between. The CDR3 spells CASSELGASNQPQHF. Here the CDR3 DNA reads TGTGCCAGCAGTGAATTGGGCGCTAGCAATCAGCCCCAGCATTTT.

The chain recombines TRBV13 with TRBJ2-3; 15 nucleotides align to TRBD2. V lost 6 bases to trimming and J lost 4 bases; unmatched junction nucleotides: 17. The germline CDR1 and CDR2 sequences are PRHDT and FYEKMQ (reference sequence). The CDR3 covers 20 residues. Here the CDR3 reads CASRYIGLAGGPRTADTQYF. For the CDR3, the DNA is TGTGCCAGCAGATATATCGGACTAGCGGGAGGGCCTAGAACAGCAGATACGCAGTATTTT. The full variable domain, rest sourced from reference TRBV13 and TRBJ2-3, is AAGVIQSPRHLIKEKRETATLKCYPIPRHDTVYWYQQGPGQDPQFLISFYEKMQSDKGSIPDRFSAQQFSDYHSELNMSSLELGDSALYFCASRYIGLAGGPRTADTQYFGPGTRLTVL.

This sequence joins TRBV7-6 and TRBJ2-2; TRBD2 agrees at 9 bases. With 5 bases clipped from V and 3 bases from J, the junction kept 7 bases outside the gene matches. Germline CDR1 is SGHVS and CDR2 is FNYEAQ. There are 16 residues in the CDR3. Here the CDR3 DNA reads TGTGCCAGCAGCCCCGGGACTAGCTTCTACACCGGGGAGCTGTTTTTT. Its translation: CASSPGTSFYTGELFF.

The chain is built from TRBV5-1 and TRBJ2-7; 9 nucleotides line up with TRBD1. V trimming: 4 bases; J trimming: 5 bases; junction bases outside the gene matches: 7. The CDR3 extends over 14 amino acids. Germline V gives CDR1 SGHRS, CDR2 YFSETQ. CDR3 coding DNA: TGCGCCAGCAGCCCGGACAGGGGAGAAAACGAGCAGTACTTC. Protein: CASSPDRGENEQYF.

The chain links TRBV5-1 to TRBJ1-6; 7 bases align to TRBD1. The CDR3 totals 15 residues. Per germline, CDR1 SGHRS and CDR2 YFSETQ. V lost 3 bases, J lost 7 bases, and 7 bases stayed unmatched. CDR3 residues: CASSSYRGFNSPLHF. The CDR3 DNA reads TGCGCCAGCAGCTCCTACAGGGGTTTCAATTCACCCCTCCACTTT.

Here the CDR3 DNA reads TGTGCCTCCAACCCAAAAGACAAATTTTATAGCAATCAGCCCCAGCATTTT. Translating it yields CASNPKDKFYSNQPQHF. This chain joins TRBV30 and TRBJ1-5, with unresolved D. The CDR3 runs to 17 residues. Germline loops: CDR1 GTSNPN, CDR2 SVGIG (reference sequence). The V end lost 7 bases, the J end lost 0 bases, and 22 bases lay between the germline ends.

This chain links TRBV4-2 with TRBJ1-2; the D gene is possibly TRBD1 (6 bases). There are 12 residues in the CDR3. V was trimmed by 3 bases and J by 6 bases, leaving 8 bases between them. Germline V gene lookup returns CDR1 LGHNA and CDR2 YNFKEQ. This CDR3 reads CASSQRTDGYTF. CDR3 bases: TGTGCCAGCAGCCAGCGGACAGATGGCTACACCTTC.

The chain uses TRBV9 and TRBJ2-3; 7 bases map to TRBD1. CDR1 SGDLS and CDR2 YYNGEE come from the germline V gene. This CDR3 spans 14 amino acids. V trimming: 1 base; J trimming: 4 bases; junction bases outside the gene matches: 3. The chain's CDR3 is CASSVTQGADTQYF. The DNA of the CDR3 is TGTGCCAGCAGCGTAACCCAGGGGGCAGATACGCAGTATTTT.

CDR3 bases: TGTGCCAGCAAGAGGACAGGGGCATATGGCTACACCTTC. Translation gives CASKRTGAYGYTF. The V gene is TRBV6-5, the J gene TRBJ1-2; TRBD1 matches at 9 bases. The CDR3 spans 13 residues. The V segment lost 7 bases and the J segment 5 bases; nucleotides outside the gene matches: 5. CDR1 is MNHEY and CDR2 is SVGAGI in the germline V gene.

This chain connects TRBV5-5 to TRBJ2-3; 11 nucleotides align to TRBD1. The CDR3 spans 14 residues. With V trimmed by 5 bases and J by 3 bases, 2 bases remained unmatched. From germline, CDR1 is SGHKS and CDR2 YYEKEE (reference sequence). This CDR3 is CASRRDRGTDTQYF. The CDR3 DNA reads TGTGCCAGCAGGCGGGACAGGGGGACAGATACGCAGTATTTT.

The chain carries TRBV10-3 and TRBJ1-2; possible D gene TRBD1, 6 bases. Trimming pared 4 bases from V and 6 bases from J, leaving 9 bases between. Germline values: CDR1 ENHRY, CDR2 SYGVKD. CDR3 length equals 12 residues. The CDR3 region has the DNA TGTGCCATCAGTGGCTCAGGGGATGGCTACACCTTC. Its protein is CAISGSGDGYTF.

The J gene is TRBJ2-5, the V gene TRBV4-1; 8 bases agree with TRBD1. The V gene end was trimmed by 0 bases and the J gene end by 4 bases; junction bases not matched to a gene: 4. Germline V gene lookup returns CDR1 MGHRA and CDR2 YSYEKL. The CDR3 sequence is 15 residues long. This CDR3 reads CASSQDGTGRETQYF. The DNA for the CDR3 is TGCGCCAGCAGCCAAGACGGGACAGGTCGAGAGACCCAGTACTTC.

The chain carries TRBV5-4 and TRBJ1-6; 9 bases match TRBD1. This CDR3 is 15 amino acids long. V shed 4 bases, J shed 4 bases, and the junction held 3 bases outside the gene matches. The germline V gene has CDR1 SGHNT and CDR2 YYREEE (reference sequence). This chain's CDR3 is CASSAGQGYNSPLHF. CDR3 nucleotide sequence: TGTGCCAGCAGCGCGGGACAGGGTTATAATTCACCCCTCCACTTT.